A single sample is the source of the 14 T cell receptor beta chains below, sequenced in a study of cytomegalovirus exposure and HLA in healthy donors. PCR employed 60 Vbeta and 13 Jbeta primers. The table came from immunoSEQ multiplex PCR; TCRdb's copy has only in-frame clones and leaves some out. This table has approximately 140,000 clones, approximately 83% appearing once. The source material was PBMCs. Receptors originate from a man in his forties in good health and CMV-seropositive.

This clone has just one count. The CDR3 reads CASSYGQGGPETQYF. Here the CDR3 DNA reads TGTGCCAGCAGTTACGGACAGGGGGGGCCTGAGACCCAGTACTTC. The rearrangement uses TRBV6-5 and TRBJ2-5; 10 nucleotides match TRBD1. The CDR3 spans 15 residues. Losses at the gene ends were 2 bases for V and 5 bases for J; bases not matched to a gene: 5. Germline V lookup: CDR1 MNHEY, CDR2 SVGAGI.

This clone showed up just once. The CDR3 here is CSVGGGANGYTF. In nucleotides, the CDR3 is TGCAGCGTTGGAGGGGGGGCAAATGGCTACACCTTC. The chain joins TRBV29-1 to TRBJ1-2; TRBD1 might be the D (6 bases). Deletions cut 4 bases from V and 6 bases from J, with 12 bases between. The CDR3 is 12 amino acids. Germline V CDR1 and CDR2: SQVTM, ANQGSEA.

The chain recombines TRBV11-2 with TRBJ2-3; weak D call: TRBD1 (6 bases). The germline V and J ends were trimmed by 1 base and 4 bases, with 12 bases remaining between them. CDR1 is SGHAT, CDR2 FQNNGV, per germline. This CDR3 is 15 amino acids long. The CDR3 bases are TGTGCCAGCAGCTTAGGGCAGGGGAGATCAGATACGCAGTATTTT. Protein: CASSLGQGRSDTQYF.

The V call is TRBV7-9, the J call TRBJ2-3, with 12 bases that match TRBD1. J was trimmed by 4 bases and V by 4 bases; bases with no gene match: 6. The length of the CDR3 is 16 residues. CDR1 is SEHNR, CDR2 FQNEAQ, per germline (reference sequence). The CDR3 DNA sequence: TGTGCCAGCAGCTCAAGGGACAGGGGGCGCGCAGATACGCAGTATTTT. It specifies CASSSRDRGRADTQYF.

The table lists this clone with a count of one. The rearrangement joins TRBV5-1 to TRBJ2-5, with 12 positions matching TRBD1. This CDR3 region has 15 residues. Per the germline V gene, CDR1 is SGHRS and CDR2 is YFSETQ. V trimming: 4 bases; J trimming: 4 bases; junction bases outside the gene matches: 5. The CDR3 spells CASSGGQGAGETQYF. The DNA of the CDR3 is TGCGCCAGCAGCGGGGGACAGGGGGCTGGAGAGACCCAGTACTTC.

DNA for the CDR3: TGTGCCAGCAGTGAACGTCTAGCGGGAGTCGGCGAGCAGTACTTC. This gives the protein CASSERLAGVGEQYF. The V call is TRBV2, the J call TRBJ2-7; 10 nucleotides align to TRBD2. CDR3 length: 15 residues. Trimming removed 2 bases from V and 6 bases from J; junction bases left unmatched: 7. The germline V gene has CDR1 SNHLY and CDR2 FYNNEI.

The rearrangement links TRBV19 to TRBJ1-1, with D unresolved. V was trimmed by 3 bases and J by 1 base, leaving 9 bases between them. Germline CDR1 and CDR2: LNHDA and SQIVND (reference sequence). This CDR3 spans 14 amino acids. CDR3 bases: TGTGCCAGTAGTATCGATAGTCCGAACACTGAAGCTTTCTTT. This sequence encodes CASSIDSPNTEAFF.

This sequence joins TRBV5-1 and TRBJ2-2; possible D gene TRBD1, 6 bases. Germline CDR1 SGHRS, CDR2 YFSETQ. The CDR3 contains 15 residues. With 2 bases removed from V and 5 bases from J, the gap between germline ends came to 13 bases. For the CDR3, the DNA is TGCGCCAGCAGCTTCGCTGGGGGCTTGACCGGGGAGCTGTTTTTT. Translation: CASSFAGGLTGELFF.

The rearrangement joins TRBV6-1 to TRBJ2-7; no reliable D call. The CDR3 is 14 residues long. Trimming removed 2 bases from V and 0 bases from J, with 8 bases in between. Germline CDR1 MNHNS, CDR2 SASEGT. CDR3 bases: TGTGCCAGCAGTGAAATCCAGTACTCCTACGAGCAGTACTTC. Encoded protein: CASSEIQYSYEQYF.

The chain links TRBV14 to TRBJ1-2; weak D call: TRBD1 (5 bases). Germline V gives CDR1 SGHDN, CDR2 FVKESK. V lost 0 bases and J lost 4, with 12 bases in between. The CDR3 loop spans 15 amino acids. For the CDR3, the DNA is TGTGCCAGCAGCCAAGACAGGGCGCAGACCTATGGCTACACCTTC. Translating it yields CASSQDRAQTYGYTF.

This clone was detected once. V is TRBV19 and J is TRBJ2-3, with 8 bases lining up with TRBD2. The germline V gene encodes CDR1 LNHDA and CDR2 SQIVND (reference sequence). The CDR3 contains 15 residues. Germline trimming cut 4 bases from V and 1 base from J; bases unmatched to any gene: 4. Here the CDR3 reads CASSTWTSRTDTQYF. The CDR3 nucleotides read TGTGCCAGTAGTACTTGGACTAGCCGCACAGATACGCAGTATTTT.

The chain uses TRBV7-9 and TRBJ2-1; possible D gene TRBD2, 5 bases. This CDR3 comprises 14 residues. In germline, CDR1 is SEHNR, CDR2 FQNEAQ (reference sequence). Between the trimmed V and J ends, which lost 4 bases and 9 bases, there was a span of 16 bases. In DNA form, the CDR3 reads TGTGCCAGCAGCTCCAAGGGCAGGAGGATTGAGCAGTTCTTC. Its protein product is CASSSKGRRIEQFF.

The V call is TRBV27, the J call TRBJ2-3; 13 bases align to TRBD2. This CDR3 is built from 14 residues. Germline CDR1 reads MNHEY; CDR2 reads SMNVEV (reference sequence). V dropped 7 bases and J dropped 9; count of bases not matched to a gene: 7. The CDR3: CASIRTSGSFTQYF. For the CDR3, the DNA is TGTGCCAGCATTAGGACTAGCGGGAGTTTCACGCAGTATTTT.

The chain carries TRBV19 and TRBJ2-3; tentatively, D is TRBD1 (5 bases). The CDR3 is made up of 15 amino acids. V was cut by 2 bases and J by 2 bases, with 11 bases left in between. Germline CDR1 and CDR2: LNHDA and SQIVND (reference sequence). The DNA of the CDR3 is TGTGCCAGTAGTATACAGGGATGGAACACAGATACGCAGTATTTT. Translation: CASSIQGWNTDTQYF.